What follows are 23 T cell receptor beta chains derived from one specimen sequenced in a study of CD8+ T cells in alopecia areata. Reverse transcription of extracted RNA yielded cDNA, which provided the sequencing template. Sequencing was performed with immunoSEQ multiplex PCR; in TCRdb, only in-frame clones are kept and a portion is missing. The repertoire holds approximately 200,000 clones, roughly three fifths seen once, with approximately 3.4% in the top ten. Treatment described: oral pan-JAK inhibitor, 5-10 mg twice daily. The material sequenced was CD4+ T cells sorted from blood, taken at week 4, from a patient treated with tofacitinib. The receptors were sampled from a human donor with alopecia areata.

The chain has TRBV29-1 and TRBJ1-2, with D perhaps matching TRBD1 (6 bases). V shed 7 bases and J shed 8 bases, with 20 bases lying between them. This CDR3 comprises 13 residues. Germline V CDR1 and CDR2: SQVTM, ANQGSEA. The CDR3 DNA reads TGCAGCGCCGGAAACAGGGCGGCGGAGGGCTACACCTTC. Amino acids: CSAGNRAAEGYTF.

The DNA for the CDR3 is TGTGCCAGCAGCCACACAGGGGAGACCAAAAACATTCAGTACTTC. It yields the protein CASSHTGETKNIQYF. V usage is TRBV4-2 and J usage is TRBJ2-4, with 7 bases matching TRBD1. Germline CDR1 LGHNA, CDR2 YNFKEQ. The V gene end was trimmed by 3 bases and the J gene end by 2 bases; junction bases not matched to a gene: 4. The CDR3 extends over 15 amino acids.

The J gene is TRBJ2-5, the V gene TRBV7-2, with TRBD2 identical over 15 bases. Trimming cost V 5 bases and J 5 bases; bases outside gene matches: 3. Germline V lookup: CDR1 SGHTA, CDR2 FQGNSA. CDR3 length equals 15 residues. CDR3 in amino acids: CASSRTSGGVETQYF. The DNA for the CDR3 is TGTGCCAGCAGCCGGACTAGCGGGGGGGTGGAGACCCAGTACTTC.

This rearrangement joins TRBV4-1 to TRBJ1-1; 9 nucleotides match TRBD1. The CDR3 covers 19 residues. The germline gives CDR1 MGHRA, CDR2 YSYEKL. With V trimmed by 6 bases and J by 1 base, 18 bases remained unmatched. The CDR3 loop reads CASSPYTTGGILGNTEAFF. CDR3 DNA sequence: TGCGCCAGCAGTCCTTATACGACAGGGGGGATTTTAGGGAACACTGAAGCTTTCTTT.

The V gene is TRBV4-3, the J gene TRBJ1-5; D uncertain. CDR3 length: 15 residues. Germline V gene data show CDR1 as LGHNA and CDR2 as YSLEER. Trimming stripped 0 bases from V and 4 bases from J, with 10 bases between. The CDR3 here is CASSQEGRENQPQHF. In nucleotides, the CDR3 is TGCGCCAGCAGCCAAGAAGGGAGGGAGAATCAGCCCCAGCATTTT.

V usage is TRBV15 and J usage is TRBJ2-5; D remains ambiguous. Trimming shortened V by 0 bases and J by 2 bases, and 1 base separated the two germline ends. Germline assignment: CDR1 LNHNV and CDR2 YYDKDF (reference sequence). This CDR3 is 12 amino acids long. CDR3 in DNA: TGTGCCACCAGCAGAGATCAAGAGACCCAGTACTTC. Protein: CATSRDQETQYF.

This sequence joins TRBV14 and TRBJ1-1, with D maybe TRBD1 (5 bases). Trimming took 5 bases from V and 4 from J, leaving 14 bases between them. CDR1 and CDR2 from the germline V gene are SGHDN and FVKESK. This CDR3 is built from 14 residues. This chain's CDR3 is CASSSQFGTTEAFF. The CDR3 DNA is TGTGCCAGCAGCTCCCAATTTGGGACCACTGAAGCTTTCTTT. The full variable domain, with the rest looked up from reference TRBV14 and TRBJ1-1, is EAGVTQFPSHSVIEKGQTVTLRCDPISGHDNLYWYRRVMGKEIKFLLHFVKESKQDESGMPNNRFLAERTGGTYSTLKVQPAELEDSGVYFCASSSQFGTTEAFFGQGTRLTVV.

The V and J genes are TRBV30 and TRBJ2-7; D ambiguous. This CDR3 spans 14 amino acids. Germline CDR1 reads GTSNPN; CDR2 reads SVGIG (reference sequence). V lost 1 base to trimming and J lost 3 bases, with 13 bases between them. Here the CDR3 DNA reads TGTGCCTGGAGTGGGCTGACGGGCGACTACGAGCAGTACTTC. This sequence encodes CAWSGLTGDYEQYF.

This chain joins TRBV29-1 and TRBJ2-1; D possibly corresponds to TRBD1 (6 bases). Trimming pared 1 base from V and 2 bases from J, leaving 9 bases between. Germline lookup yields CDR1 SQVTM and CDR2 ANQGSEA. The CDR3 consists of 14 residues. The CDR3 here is CSVEGGPAYNEQFF. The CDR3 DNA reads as TGCAGCGTTGAAGGGGGGCCAGCCTACAATGAGCAGTTCTTC.

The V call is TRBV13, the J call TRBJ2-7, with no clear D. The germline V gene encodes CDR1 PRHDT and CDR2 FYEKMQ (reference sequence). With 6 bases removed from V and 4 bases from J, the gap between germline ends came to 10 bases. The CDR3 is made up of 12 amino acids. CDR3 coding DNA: TGTGCCAGCAGTTACGGACCATACGAGCAGTACTTC. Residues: CASSYGPYEQYF. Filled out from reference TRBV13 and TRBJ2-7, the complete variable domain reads AAGVIQSPRHLIKEKRETATLKCYPIPRHDTVYWYQQGPGQDPQFLISFYEKMQSDKGSIPDRFSAQQFSDYHSELNMSSLELGDSALYFCASSYGPYEQYFGPGTRLTVT.

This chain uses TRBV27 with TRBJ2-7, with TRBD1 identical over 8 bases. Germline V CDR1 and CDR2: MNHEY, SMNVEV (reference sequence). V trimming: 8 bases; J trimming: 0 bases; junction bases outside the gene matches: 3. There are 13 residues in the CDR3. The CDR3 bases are TGTGCCAGCCGACAGGGGCACTCCTACGAGCAGTACTTC. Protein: CASRQGHSYEQYF.

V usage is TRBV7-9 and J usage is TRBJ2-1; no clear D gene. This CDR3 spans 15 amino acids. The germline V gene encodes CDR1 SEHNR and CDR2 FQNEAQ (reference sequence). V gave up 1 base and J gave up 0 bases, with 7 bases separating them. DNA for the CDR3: TGTGCCAGCAGCTTAGGGCAGGCCTCCTACAATGAGCAGTTCTTC. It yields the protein CASSLGQASYNEQFF.

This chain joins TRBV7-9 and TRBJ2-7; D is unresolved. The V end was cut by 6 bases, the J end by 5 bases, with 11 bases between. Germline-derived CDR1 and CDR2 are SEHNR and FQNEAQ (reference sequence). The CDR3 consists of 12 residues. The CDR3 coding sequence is TGTGCCAGCAGTCCTGCCTGGAACGAGCAGTACTTC. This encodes CASSPAWNEQYF.

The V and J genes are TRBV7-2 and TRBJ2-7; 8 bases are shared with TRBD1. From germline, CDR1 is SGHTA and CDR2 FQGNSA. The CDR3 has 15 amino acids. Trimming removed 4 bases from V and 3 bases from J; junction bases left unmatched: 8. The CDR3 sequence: CASSSTGTGYYEQYF. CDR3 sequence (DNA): TGTGCCAGCAGCTCAACCGGGACAGGTTACTACGAGCAGTACTTC.

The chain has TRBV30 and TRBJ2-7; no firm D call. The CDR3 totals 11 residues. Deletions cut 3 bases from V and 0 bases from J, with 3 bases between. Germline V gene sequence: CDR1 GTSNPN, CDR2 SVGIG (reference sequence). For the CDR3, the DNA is TGTGCCTGGAGCAGCTCCTACGAGCAGTACTTC. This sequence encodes CAWSSSYEQYF.

Written as DNA, the CDR3 is TGTGCCAGCAGCGTCCTCGGGTCCTACAATGAGCAGTTCTTC. Translation: CASSVLGSYNEQFF. The V call is TRBV9, the J call TRBJ2-1; D is unclear. The germline V gene has CDR1 SGDLS and CDR2 YYNGEE. The CDR3 loop spans 14 amino acids. The germline V and J ends were trimmed by 2 bases and 1 base, with 7 bases remaining between them.

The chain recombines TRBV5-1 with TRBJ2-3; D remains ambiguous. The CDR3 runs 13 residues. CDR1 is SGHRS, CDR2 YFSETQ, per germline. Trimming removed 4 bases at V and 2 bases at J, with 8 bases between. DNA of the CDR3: TGCGCCAGCAGCACCATCCCCACAGATACGCAGTATTTT. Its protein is CASSTIPTDTQYF.

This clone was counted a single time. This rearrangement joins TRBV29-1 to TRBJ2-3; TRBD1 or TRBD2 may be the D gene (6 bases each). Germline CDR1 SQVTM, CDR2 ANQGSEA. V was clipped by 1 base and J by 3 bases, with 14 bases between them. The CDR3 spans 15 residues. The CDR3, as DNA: TGCAGCGTTGAAGGGGGGGCCATAGCTACAGATACGCAGTATTTT. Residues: CSVEGGAIATDTQYF.

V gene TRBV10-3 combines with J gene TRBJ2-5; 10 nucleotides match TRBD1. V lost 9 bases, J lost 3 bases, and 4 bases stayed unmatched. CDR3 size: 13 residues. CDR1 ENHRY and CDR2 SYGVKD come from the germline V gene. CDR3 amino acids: CAIRQGAEETQYF. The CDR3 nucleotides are TGTGCCATTCGACAGGGGGCCGAAGAGACCCAGTACTTC.

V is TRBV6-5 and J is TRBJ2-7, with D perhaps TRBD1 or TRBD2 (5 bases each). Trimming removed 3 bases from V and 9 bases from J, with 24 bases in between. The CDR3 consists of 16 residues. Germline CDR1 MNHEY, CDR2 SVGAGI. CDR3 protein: CASSYEGTDGLDGQYF. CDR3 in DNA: TGTGCCAGCAGTTATGAGGGGACGGACGGCCTCGATGGGCAGTACTTC.

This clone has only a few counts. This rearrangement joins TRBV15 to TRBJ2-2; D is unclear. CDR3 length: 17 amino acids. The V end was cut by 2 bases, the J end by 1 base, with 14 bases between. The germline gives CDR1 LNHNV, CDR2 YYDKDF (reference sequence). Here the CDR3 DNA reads TGTGCCACCAGCAGATCTTCCCATAACAGGAACACCGGGGAGCTGTTTTTT. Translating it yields CATSRSSHNRNTGELFF.

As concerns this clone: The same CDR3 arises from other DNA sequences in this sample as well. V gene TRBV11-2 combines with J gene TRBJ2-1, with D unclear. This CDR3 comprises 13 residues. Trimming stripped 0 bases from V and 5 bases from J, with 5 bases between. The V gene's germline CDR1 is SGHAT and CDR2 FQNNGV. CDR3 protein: CASSLDRNNEQFF. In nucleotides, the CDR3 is TGTGCCAGCAGCTTAGATCGTAACAATGAGCAGTTCTTC.

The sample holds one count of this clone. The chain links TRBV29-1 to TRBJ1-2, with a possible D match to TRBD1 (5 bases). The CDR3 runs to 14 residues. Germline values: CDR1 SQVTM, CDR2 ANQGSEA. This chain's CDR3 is CSLSDNTANYGYTF. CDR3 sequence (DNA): TGCTCCCTTTCGGACAACACAGCTAACTATGGCTACACCTTC. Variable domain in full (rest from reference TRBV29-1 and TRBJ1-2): SAVISQKPSRDICQRGTSLTIQCQVDSQVTMMFWYRQQPGQSLTLIATANQGSEATYESGFVIDKFPISRPNLTFSTLTVSNMSPEDSSIYLCSLSDNTANYGYTFGSGTRLTVV.